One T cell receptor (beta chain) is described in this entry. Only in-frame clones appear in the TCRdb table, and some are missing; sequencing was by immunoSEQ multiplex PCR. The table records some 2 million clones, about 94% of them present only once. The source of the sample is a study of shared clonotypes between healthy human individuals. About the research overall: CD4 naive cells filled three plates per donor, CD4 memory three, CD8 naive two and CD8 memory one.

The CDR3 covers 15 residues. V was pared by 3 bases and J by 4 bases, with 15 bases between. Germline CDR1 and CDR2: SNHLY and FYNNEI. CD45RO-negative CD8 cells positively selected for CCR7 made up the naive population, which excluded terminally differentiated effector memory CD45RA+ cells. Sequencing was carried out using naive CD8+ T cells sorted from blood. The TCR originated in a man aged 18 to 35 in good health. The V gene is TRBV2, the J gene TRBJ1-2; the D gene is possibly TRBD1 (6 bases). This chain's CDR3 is CASSETTGPAYGYTF. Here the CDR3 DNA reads TGTGCCAGCAGTGAGACCACAGGGCCAGCCTATGGCTACACCTTC.